This T cell receptor (beta chain) was recorded in a study of OX40 agonist ivuxolimab in advanced cancers. About the study as a whole: Ivuxolimab was an agonistic, fully human IgG2 monoclonal antibody directed against OX40 (CD134), a costimulatory receptor. Intravenous ivuxolimab was administered to patients every 2 weeks at six dose levels: 0.01, 0.1, 0.3, 1.5, 3 and 10 mg/kg. Patients were allowed to have had prior anti-PD-1, anti-PD-L1 or anti-CTLA-4 therapy, and approximately 37% of the dose-escalation patients had been treated with checkpoint inhibitors. Of the roughly 50 dose-escalation patients, hepatocellular carcinoma was present in about 19, melanoma in around 15, renal cell carcinoma in 9 and head and neck cancer in 9. Partial responses occurred in three dose-escalation patients, of whom one had hepatocellular carcinoma and two had cutaneous melanoma. The purpose of peripheral TCRbeta sequencing was to test whether ivuxolimab changed TCR sequence diversity and led to clonal T-cell expansion. A male proportion of roughly 80% and a mean age of 60 years, ranging from roughly 20 to 80, were recorded for the dose-escalation cohort. The monotherapy dose-escalation portion (N = 52 patients) of the phase I ivuxolimab trial is reported in the paper.

The trial excluded patients who had a history of autoimmune disease or were on systemic immunosuppression. Peripheral blood for TCR sequencing was drawn from every dose cohort at baseline, at cycle 4 day 1 and at cycle 7 day 1. Samples were obtained from an open-label, multicenter, first-in-human phase I dose-escalation trial of ivuxolimab. Adults with locally advanced or metastatic head and neck squamous cell, hepatocellular, melanoma or renal cell carcinoma were enrolled in the trial. Before TCR sequencing, CD4+ and CD8+ T cells were separately sorted from peripheral blood. Broad study findings and their caveats: At doses of 0.1 to 3.0 mg/kg, clonal expansion of both CD4+ and CD8+ T cells in blood was seen between baseline and week 6. Low levels of normalized T-cell clonal expansion were also shown by some nonresponding patients. Which antigens the clonally expanded peripheral T cells were specific for was not determined. On average, CD8+ T cells showed more expanded clones than CD4+ T cells after ivuxolimab. Partial responders in the 0.1-3.0 mg/kg groups had among the lowest normalized peripheral clonal expansion, especially among CD8+ T cells.

As regards this clone: Its antigen is unknown. No much larger clone exists at a distance of one base, and base qualities are not known.

For sequencing of the TCRbeta CDR3 region, genomic DNA was extracted from the sorted cells. The immunoSEQ Assay was used to sequence the TCRbeta CDR3 regions. This is the immuneACCESS table as TCRdb keeps it, with only in-frame sequences that have V and J called. A part of the clones is gone; compared with another copy, unresolved V genes explain less than half, and the rest is unexplained. The sample table shows about 36,000 clones, and 80% to 85% are seen once. The top ten clonotypes cover around a fifth of the sample. Taken from cysteine to phenylalanine, the CDR3 has 16 residues. Here the CDR3 DNA is all that survives: 48 bases in frame from base 1. CDR1 and CDR2, per the germline V gene, are MDHEN and SYDVKM. V is shortened by 3 bases, J by 5 bases, and the region joining them spans 19 bases.

The receptor's source is an adult with an advanced solid tumor such as melanoma, head and neck, liver or kidney cancer. The chain links TRBV28 with TRBJ1-2, and TRBD1 may be the D gene, going by 5 matching bases. This specimen was CD4+ or CD8+ T cells sorted from blood, taken in a trial of the OX40 agonist ivuxolimab. The CDR3 in this case is CASSFNLGRGSYGYTF. The nucleotide sequence reads as follows: TGTGCCAGCAGTTTTAATCTAGGCCGGGGGTCTTATGGCTACACCTTC.